This TCR beta chain was captured by sequencing in a study of T cell responses to AZD1222 COVID-19 vaccine. Study conclusions and caveats: It should be noted that donors were predominantly white British and more often female, and clonal diversity was possibly underestimated. Nearly half of spike-specific TCRs reportedly go after variant regions that carry no mutations.

The repertoire was sequenced with immunoSEQ multiplex PCR; TCRdb's copy has only in-frame clones and lacks some. Among about 120,000 clones listed, around 85% were seen once. The germline CDR1 and CDR2 sequences are KGHDR and SFDVKD. The trim removed 5 bases at V and 5 bases at J, leaving 5 bases unmatched. This CDR3 contains 14 residues. In regard to this clone: Its target is unknown.

Sequencing was performed on peripheral blood, taken on day 0 of AZD1222 vaccination. This chain connects TRBV24-1 to TRBJ2-1, with 7 nucleotides matching TRBD1. The sequence was obtained from an adult in good health. CDR3 in DNA: TGTGCCACCAGTGTGCAGACAGGGAACAATGAGCAGTTCTTC. Its protein product is CATSVQTGNNEQFF.